This T cell receptor (beta chain) was sequenced for a study of blood T cells in healthy people across ages. With a J-beta primer mix and a sample-barcoded 5' primer, a second PCR ran roughly 6 to 11 cycles. MiXCR, run by TCRdb on the 5' RACE reads, gives a single entry per CDR3 protein. The sample has 550,000 to 750,000 distinct CDR3 sequences; more than 20% are singletons. A few counts support this clonotype. A junction boundary mismatches the germline segment, possibly from a read error. Germline V CDR1 and CDR2: DFQATT, SNEGSKA (reference sequence). There are 12 residues in the CDR3. Sequenced: blood. The receptor was derived from a man between 65 and 85 years old in good health. This chain links TRBV20-1 with TRBJ2-7; D may be TRBD1 (6 bases). CDR3 sequence: CSASRTVDERYF. CDR3 nucleotide sequence: TGCAGTGCTAGCCGGACAGTCGACGAGCGGTACTTC.